This TCR beta chain was captured by sequencing in a study of T cell responses to AZD1222 COVID-19 vaccine. Germline V lookup: CDR1 GTSNPN, CDR2 SVGIG (reference sequence). The CDR3 consists of 13 residues. Trimming removed 2 bases at V and 8 bases at J, with 15 bases between. Study outcomes and limitations: Two AZD1222 doses significantly raised spike-specific TCR breadth and depth over controls. With dominance at 160-218 and 743-854, vaccine-associated CD4 TCRs spanned spike. There were mostly white British donors and more females than males, and clonal diversity was possibly underestimated.

Method: immunoSEQ multiplex PCR; TCRdb's copy keeps in-frame clones and lacks some. The sample lists over 110,000 clones, 90% seen once, with about 1.5% in the top ten. In regard to this clone: Antigen: not known.

This sample comprised peripheral blood, obtained 28 days after the second AZD1222 dose. The rearrangement links TRBV30 to TRBJ1-2; D is possibly TRBD1 (6 bases). This receptor was identified in an adult who received the AZD1222 COVID-19 vaccine. In DNA, the CDR3 is TGTGCCTGGAGTAATAGACAGGCGGGCGGCTACACCTTC. It is translated as CAWSNRQAGGYTF.